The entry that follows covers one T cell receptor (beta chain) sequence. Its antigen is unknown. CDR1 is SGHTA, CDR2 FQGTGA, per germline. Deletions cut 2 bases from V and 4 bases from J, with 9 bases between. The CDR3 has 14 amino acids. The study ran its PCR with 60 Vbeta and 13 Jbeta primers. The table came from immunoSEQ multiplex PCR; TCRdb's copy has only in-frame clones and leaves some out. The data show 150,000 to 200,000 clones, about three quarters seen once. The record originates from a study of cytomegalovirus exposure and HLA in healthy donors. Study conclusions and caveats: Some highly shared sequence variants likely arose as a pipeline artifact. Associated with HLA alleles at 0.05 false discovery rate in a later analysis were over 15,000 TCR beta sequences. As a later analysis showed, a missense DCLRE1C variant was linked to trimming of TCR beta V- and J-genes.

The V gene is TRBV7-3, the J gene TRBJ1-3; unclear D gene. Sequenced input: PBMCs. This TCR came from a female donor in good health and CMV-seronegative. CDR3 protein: CASSLGGLGNTIYF. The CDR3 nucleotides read TGTGCCAGCAGCTTAGGCGGGCTCGGAAACACCATATATTTT.